The 15 T cell receptor beta chains reported below all come from one sample, sequenced in a study of long-term antiretroviral therapy in people with HIV. At survey level, the immunoSEQ assay was run in its v3.0 version. Libraries were prepared by immunoSEQ multiplex PCR; TCRdb keeps only in-frame clonotypes and omits some of them. The sample contains approximately 30,000 clones, 75% to 85% of which appear only once. The material sequenced was unsorted PBMCs, taken 1.9 years after starting antiretroviral therapy. The receptor set was obtained from a man aged 18 to 30 with HIV.

The V and J genes are TRBV21-1 and TRBJ1-5; the DNA was not used to check the table's D call, TRBD1. TRBV21-1 is a documented pseudogene. This CDR3 has 19 amino acids. CDR3: CASSKEGGGQAVSDQPQHF. The CDR3 region has the DNA TGTGCCAGCAGCAAAGAAGGGGGGGGACAGGCGGTATCCGATCAGCCCCAGCATTTT.

V is TRBV7-9 and J is TRBJ1-1; D unclear. This CDR3 region has 13 residues. In germline, CDR1 is SEHNR, CDR2 FQNEAQ (reference sequence). V was cut by 7 bases and J by 4 bases, with 13 bases left in between. Here the CDR3 reads CASTFGGFTEAFF. CDR3 DNA: TGTGCCAGCACATTTGGAGGGTTCACTGAAGCTTTCTTT.

This chain connects TRBV27 to TRBJ1-1; TRBD1 aligns across 7 bases. CDR1 and CDR2 from the germline V gene are MNHEY and SMNVEV (reference sequence). This CDR3 comprises 11 residues. Losses at the gene ends were 3 bases for V and 11 bases for J; bases not matched to a gene: 3. This chain's CDR3 is CASSLTGMAFF. For the CDR3, the DNA is TGTGCCAGCAGTTTGACAGGGATGGCTTTCTTT.

This clone was observed a few times. The chain uses TRBV28 and TRBJ1-6; TRBD1 matches 10 bases. J lost 10 bases, V lost 5 bases, and 8 bases had no gene match. Per the germline V gene, CDR1 is MDHEN and CDR2 is SYDVKM. The CDR3 spans 15 residues. The CDR3 loop reads CASSQTGGAYSPLHF. DNA for the CDR3: TGTGCCAGCAGTCAGACAGGGGGCGCTTACTCACCCCTCCACTTT.

CDR3 loop: CASSLAGQGDYGYTF. The CDR3 nucleotides are TGTGCCAGCAGCTTAGCGGGACAGGGTGACTATGGCTACACCTTC. V and J are TRBV7-9 and TRBJ1-2; 9 nucleotides match TRBD1. This CDR3 is 15 amino acids long. CDR1 is SEHNR, CDR2 FQNEAQ, per germline (reference sequence). The V segment lost 0 bases and the J segment 3 bases; nucleotides outside the gene matches: 2.

The chain is built from TRBV7-9 and TRBJ1-2, with D tentatively TRBD1 (5 bases). Germline V gene lookup returns CDR1 SEHNR and CDR2 FQNEAQ (reference sequence). Between the trimmed V and J ends, which lost 4 bases and 8 bases, there was a span of 14 bases. The CDR3 has 13 residues. The CDR3 region has the DNA TGTGCCAGCAGCTCAACAGGAACGTGGGGCTACACCTTC. Its protein is CASSSTGTWGYTF. The variable domain in full, completed from reference TRBV7-9 and TRBJ1-2, reads DTGVSQNPRHKITKRGQNVTFRCDPISEHNRLYWYRQTLGQGPEFLTYFQNEAQLEKSRLLSDRFSAERPKGSFSTLEIQRTEQGDSAMYLCASSSTGTWGYTFGSGTRLTVV.

This chain uses TRBV28 with TRBJ1-4; 8 bases are shared with TRBD1. CDR1 and CDR2 (germline): MDHEN, SYDVKM. V was pared by 0 bases and J by 5 bases, with 2 bases of the junction left unmatched. This CDR3 contains 15 residues. Written as DNA, the CDR3 is TGTGCCAGCAGTTTATGGGGGACAGGAAATGAAAAACTGTTTTTT. It is translated as CASSLWGTGNEKLFF. The full variable domain, in which reference TRBV28 and TRBJ1-4 provide the parts outside the CDR3, is DVKVTQSSRYLVKRTGEKVFLECVQDMDHENMFWYRQDPGLGLRLIYFSYDVKMKEKGDIPEGYSVSREKKERFSLILESASTNQTSMYLCASSLWGTGNEKLFFGSGTQLSVL.

This clone was recorded a few times. The chain is built from TRBV27 and TRBJ1-5; TRBD1 agrees at 9 bases. CDR3 length equals 14 residues. Germline V gene lookup returns CDR1 MNHEY and CDR2 SMNVEV (reference sequence). The V gene end was trimmed by 1 base and the J gene end by 7 bases; junction bases not matched to a gene: 2. The CDR3: CASSLLQGAQPQHF. The CDR3 DNA sequence: TGTGCCAGCAGTTTATTACAGGGGGCCCAGCCCCAGCATTTT.

The V call is TRBV7-9, the J call TRBJ1-2; weak D call: TRBD1 (5 bases). The germline gives CDR1 SEHNR, CDR2 FQNEAQ (reference sequence). This CDR3 spans 16 amino acids. Trimming removed 4 bases at V and 2 bases at J, with 17 bases between. CDR3 loop: CASSSDFGGGNYGYTF. The CDR3 region has the DNA TGTGCCAGCAGCTCGGATTTCGGGGGAGGAAACTATGGCTACACCTTC.

The chain employs TRBV7-2 and TRBJ2-1, with D perhaps assigned TRBD1 or TRBD2 (6 bases each). Looked up from germline, CDR1 is SGHTA and CDR2 is FQGNSA. This CDR3 has 14 amino acids. The CDR3 region is CAILEGGPYNEQFF. The CDR3 nucleotides are TGTGCTATCCTGGAGGGGGGTCCCTACAATGAGCAGTTCTTC.

V gene TRBV29-1 combines with J gene TRBJ1-2; D not resolved. The CDR3 spans 13 residues. The V and J ends lost 4 bases and 5 bases respectively, with 14 bases between them. Germline V gene lookup returns CDR1 SQVTM and CDR2 ANQGSEA. The CDR3 nucleotides read TGCAGCGTTGGGGTCCTCGGAGGATATGGCTACACCTTC. This translates into CSVGVLGGYGYTF.

This clone was observed a few times. The chain has TRBV4-2 and TRBJ1-2, with unresolved D. The ends were cut back, 0 bases at V and 3 bases at J, with 11 bases in the middle. The germline CDR1 and CDR2 sequences are LGHNA and YNFKEQ. The CDR3 sequence is 15 residues long. CDR3 region: CASSQDHPTYYGYTF. Written as DNA, the CDR3 is TGTGCCAGCAGCCAAGATCACCCAACGTACTATGGCTACACCTTC.

J is TRBJ1-1 and V is TRBV11-3, with TRBD1 matching 7 bases. J gave up 5 bases and V 5 bases, and 5 bases lay outside the gene matches. The V gene's germline CDR1 is SGHNT and CDR2 YENEEA. The CDR3 is 13 residues long. In nucleotides, the CDR3 is TGTGCCAGCAGCCTTTACAGGGGAACTGAAGCTTTCTTT. It yields the protein CASSLYRGTEAFF.

There are a few counts of this clone. The chain employs TRBV5-6 and TRBJ1-6, with unresolved D. Per germline, CDR1 SGHDT and CDR2 YYEEEE. There are 12 residues in the CDR3. V lost 1 base to trimming and J lost 8 bases, with 4 bases between them. The CDR3 is CASSLQYSPLHF. CDR3 bases: TGTGCCAGCAGCTTGCAGTATTCACCCCTCCACTTT.

This clone was observed a handful of times. The chain links TRBV28 to TRBJ1-5; D not certain. V gave up 10 bases and J gave up 5 bases, with 21 bases separating them. The CDR3 has 15 residues. Per the germline V gene, CDR1 is MDHEN and CDR2 is SYDVKM. This chain's CDR3 is CATATVQLYDQPQHF. The CDR3 nucleotides are TGTGCCACCGCGACGGTTCAACTTTATGATCAGCCCCAGCATTTT.